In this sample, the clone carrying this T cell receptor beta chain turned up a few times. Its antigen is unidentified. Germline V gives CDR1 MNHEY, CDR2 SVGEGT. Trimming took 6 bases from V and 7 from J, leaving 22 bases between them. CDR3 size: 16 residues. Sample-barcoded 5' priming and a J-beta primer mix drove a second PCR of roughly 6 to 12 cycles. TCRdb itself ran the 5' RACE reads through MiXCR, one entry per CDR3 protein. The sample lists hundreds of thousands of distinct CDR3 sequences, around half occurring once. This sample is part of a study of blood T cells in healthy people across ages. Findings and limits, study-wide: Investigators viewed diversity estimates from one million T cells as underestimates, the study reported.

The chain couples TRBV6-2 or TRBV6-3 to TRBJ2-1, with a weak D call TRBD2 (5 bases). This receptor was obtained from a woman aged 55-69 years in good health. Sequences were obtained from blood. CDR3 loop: CASSSRVVAKRNEQFF. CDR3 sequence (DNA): TGTGCCAGCAGCTCGCGAGTTGTAGCAAAGCGGAATGAGCAGTTCTTC.